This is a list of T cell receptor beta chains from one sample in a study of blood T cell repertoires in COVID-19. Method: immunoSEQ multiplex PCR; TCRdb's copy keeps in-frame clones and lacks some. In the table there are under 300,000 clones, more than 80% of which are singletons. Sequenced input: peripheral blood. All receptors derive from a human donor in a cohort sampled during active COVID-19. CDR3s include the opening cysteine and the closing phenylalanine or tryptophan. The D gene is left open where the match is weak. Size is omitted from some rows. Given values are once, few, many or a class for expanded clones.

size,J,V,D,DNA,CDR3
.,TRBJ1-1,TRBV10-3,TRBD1,TGTGCCATCAGTGAGAGGGGGCAGGACACTGAAGCTTTCTTT,CAISERGQDTEAFF
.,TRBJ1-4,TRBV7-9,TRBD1,TGTGCCAGCACCCAAGGGGGACAGGCTAATGAAAAACTGTTTTTT,CASTQGGQANEKLFF
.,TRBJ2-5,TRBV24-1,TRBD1,TGTGCCACCAGTGATTCCGGGACAGGGGGTGGGGAGACCCAGTACTTC,CATSDSGTGGGETQYF
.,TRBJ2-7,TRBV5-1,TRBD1,TGCGCCAGCAGCTCCCAGGGACAGGGACTCTCCTACGAGCAGTACTTC,CASSSQGQGLSYEQYF
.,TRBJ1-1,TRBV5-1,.,TGCGCCAGCAGCTTGGACAGGGTCACTTTAACTGAAGCTTTCTTT,CASSLDRVTLTEAFF
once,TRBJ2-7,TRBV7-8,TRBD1,TGTGCCAGCAGCTTAGACAGGGGCTCCTACGAGCAGTACTTC,CASSLDRGSYEQYF
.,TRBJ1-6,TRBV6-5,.,TGTGCCAGCCAGCAGGCTCTTAATTCACCCCTCCACTTT,CASQQALNSPLHF
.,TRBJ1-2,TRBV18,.,TGTGCCAGCACGCGAACTCGGGAGGATAACTATGGCTACACCTTC,CASTRTREDNYGYTF
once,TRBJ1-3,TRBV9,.,TGTGCCAGCAGCCCACGAGTCTCTGGAAACACCATATATTTT,CASSPRVSGNTIYF
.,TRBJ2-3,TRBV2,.,TGTGCCAGCTCGGAGGGACGGGGAGATACGCAGTATTTT,CASSEGRGDTQYF
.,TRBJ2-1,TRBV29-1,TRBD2,TGCAGCGTTGAAGGGGGGGGGTTGCGGTACAATGAGCAGTTCTTC,CSVEGGGLRYNEQFF
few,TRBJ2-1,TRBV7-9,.,TGTGCCAGCAGCTTAGGGTTCGCCGCGCGTACCAATGAGCAGTTCTTC,CASSLGFAARTNEQFF
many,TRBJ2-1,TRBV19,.,TGTGCCAGTAACTTACAGGGCGGGCACAATGAGCAGTTCTTC,CASNLQGGHNEQFF
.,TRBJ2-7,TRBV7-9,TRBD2,TGTGCCAGCAGCTACGGGACTAGCGGGAGGACAGGAGAGCAGTACTTC,CASSYGTSGRTGEQYF
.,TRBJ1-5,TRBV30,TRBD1,TGTGCCTGGAGTGTAAGGGGGCTTCAGCCCCAGCATTTT,CAWSVRGLQPQHF
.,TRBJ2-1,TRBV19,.,TGTGCCAGTAGTTTAGGGCCCTACAATGAGCAGTTCTTC,CASSLGPYNEQFF
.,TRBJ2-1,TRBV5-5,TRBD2,TGTGCCAGCAGTGACCGGGACTATTCATACAATGAGCAGTTCTTC,CASSDRDYSYNEQFF
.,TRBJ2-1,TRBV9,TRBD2,TGTGCCAGCAGCGTAGCTACAGGGACTAGGACGTACAATGAGCAGTTCTTC,CASSVATGTRTYNEQFF
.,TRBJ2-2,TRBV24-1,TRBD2,TGTGCCACCAGTGATGGAGGACTAGCGGGGGGGAACACCGGGGAGCTGTTTTTT,CATSDGGLAGGNTGELFF
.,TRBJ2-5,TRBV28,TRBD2,TGTGCCAGCATCGTAGCGGGGGGGGCCCGGGAGACCCAGTACTTC,CASIVAGGARETQYF
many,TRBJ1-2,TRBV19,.,TGTGCCAGTAGTGGCCCCGCGGGTGGCTACACCTTC,CASSGPAGGYTF
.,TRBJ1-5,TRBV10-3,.,TGTGCCATCAGTGATCTACTCAATCAGCCCCAGCATTTT,CAISDLLNQPQHF
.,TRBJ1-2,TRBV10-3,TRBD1,TGTGCCATCAGTGACTCCGGACAGGGGGACTATGGCTACACCTTC,CAISDSGQGDYGYTF
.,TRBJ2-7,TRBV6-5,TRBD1,TGTGCCAGCAGTTACCGTGGACAGGGTAGGGTCGAGCAGTACTTC,CASSYRGQGRVEQYF
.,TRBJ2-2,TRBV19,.,TGTGCCAGTAGTATCACCAAGAGATCGGGCGGGGAGCTGTTTTTT,CASSITKRSGGELFF
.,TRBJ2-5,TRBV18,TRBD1,TGTGCCAGCTCACCTTTGGACAGGGGGCAAGAGACCCAGTACTTC,CASSPLDRGQETQYF
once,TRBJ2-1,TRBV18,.,TGTGCCAGCTCACCAAGAGGAGCGGCCGAGCAGTTCTTC,CASSPRGAAEQFF
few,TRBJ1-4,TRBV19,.,TGTGCCAGTAGTATTAGGGGTGAAAAACTGTTTTTT,CASSIRGEKLFF
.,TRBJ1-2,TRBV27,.,TGTGCCAGCTCACAGGGTTATGGCTACACCTTC,CASSQGYGYTF
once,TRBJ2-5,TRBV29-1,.,TGCAGCGTTGGAGCGGATCAAGAGACCCAGTACTTC,CSVGADQETQYF
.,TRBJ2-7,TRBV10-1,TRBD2,TGCGCCAGCAGTGAACGGCTAGCGGGAGAGCAGTACTTC,CASSERLAGEQYF
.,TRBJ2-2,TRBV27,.,TGTGCCAGCAGTTTAAATATTGCGAACACCGGGGAGCTGTTTTTT,CASSLNIANTGELFF
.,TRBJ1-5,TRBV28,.,TGTGCCACCAAATTCATAGATACGACAGATTATAGCAATCAGCCCCAGCATTTT,CATKFIDTTDYSNQPQHF
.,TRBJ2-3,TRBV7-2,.,TGTGCCAGCCTCACAGATACGCAGTATTTT,CASLTDTQYF
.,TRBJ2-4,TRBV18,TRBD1,TGTGCCAGCTCACCTCCGGACAGGGTCCTAGCCAAAAACATTCAGTACTTC,CASSPPDRVLAKNIQYF
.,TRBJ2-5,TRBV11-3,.,TGTGCCAGCAGCCCGGGGACTCCCGCAGGGACCCAGTACTTC,CASSPGTPAGTQYF
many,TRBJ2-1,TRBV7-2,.,TGTGCCAGCAGACCTCGCTCGGACTCCCACAATGAGCAGTTCTTC,CASRPRSDSHNEQFF
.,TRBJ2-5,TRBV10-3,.,TGTGCCATCAGCCGCCAAAGCGGAGAGGAGACCCAGTACTTC,CAISRQSGEETQYF
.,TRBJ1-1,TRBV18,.,TGTGCCAGCTCACCGACCGGGGGGGGGCTTACTGAAGCTTTCTTT,CASSPTGGGLTEAFF
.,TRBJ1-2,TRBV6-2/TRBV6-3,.,TGTGCCAGCAGTCAACAGGGTATGAGGAATGGCTACACCTTC,CASSQQGMRNGYTF
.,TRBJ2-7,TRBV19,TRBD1,TGTGCCAGTAACTCCGGGGACAGAAGCTACGAGCAGTACTTC,CASNSGDRSYEQYF
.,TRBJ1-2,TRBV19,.,TGTGCCAGTAGTGCGGACAGCCCCTATGGCTACACCTTC,CASSADSPYGYTF
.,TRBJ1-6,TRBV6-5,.,TGTGCCAGCAGCTGGGGGCAGGTCAATTCACCCCTCCACTTT,CASSWGQVNSPLHF
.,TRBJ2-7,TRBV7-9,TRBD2,TGTGCCAGCTCTAGGGGTAGCGGGGACCACGAGCAGTACTTC,CASSRGSGDHEQYF
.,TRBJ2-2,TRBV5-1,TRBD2,TGCGCCAGCAGCTCGGGACTAGCGGGGGGGCTATACACCGGGGAGCTGTTTTTT,CASSSGLAGGLYTGELFF
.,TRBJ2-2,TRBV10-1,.,TGCGCCAGCAGGGGACAACAGGACACCGGGGAGCTGTTTTTT,CASRGQQDTGELFF
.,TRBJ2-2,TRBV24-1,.,TGTGCCACCAGTGCAGGGTATGGGGAGCTGTTTTTT,CATSAGYGELFF
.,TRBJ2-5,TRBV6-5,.,TGTGCCAGCAGTTCCGAACATATGCAGGGGGAGACCCAGTACTTC,CASSSEHMQGETQYF
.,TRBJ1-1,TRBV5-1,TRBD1,TGCGCCAGCAGCTTGGAGGGGGCGACCATCAACACTGAAGCTTTCTTT,CASSLEGATINTEAFF
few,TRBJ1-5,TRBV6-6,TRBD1,TGTGCCAGCAGTTCCATCAGACAGGGCGGGCAGCCCCAGCATTTT,CASSSIRQGGQPQHF
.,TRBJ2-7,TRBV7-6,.,TGTGCCAGCAGCTCTGGAGGGTCCTCCTACGAGCAGTACTTC,CASSSGGSSYEQYF